These 6 T cell receptor beta chains originate from one sample sequenced in a study of T-cell reconstitution after alpha-beta-depleted transplantation in children. Unique molecular identifiers tagged the TCRbeta library. TCRdb processed the PCR reads anew with MiXCR; each CDR3 protein has one entry. Counted here are some 500,000 distinct CDR3 sequences, around 18% occurring once; the ten biggest clones make up 3% to 3.5%. This specimen was PBMCs from the stem cell graft donor, taken from the stem cell graft. The source of these receptors is a human donor who donated a stem cell graft to a child with acute lymphoblastic leukemia.

This clonotype was observed a handful of times. This chain connects TRBV4-2 to TRBJ2-1; 11 bases agree with TRBD1. Losses at the gene ends were 5 bases for V and 8 bases for J; bases not matched to a gene: 11. This CDR3 region has 16 residues. Looked up from germline, CDR1 is LGHNA and CDR2 is YNFKEQ. The CDR3 reads CASSYDGDRGFYEQFF. The CDR3 DNA reads as TGTGCCAGCAGCTACGACGGGGACAGGGGGTTCTATGAGCAGTTCTTC.

This chain links TRBV7-9 with TRBJ2-7; D may correspond to TRBD1 or TRBD2 (5 bases each). Trimming cost V 4 bases and J 4 bases, with 14 bases left between them. Germline CDR1 is SEHNR and CDR2 is FQNEAQ (reference sequence). The CDR3 loop spans 14 amino acids. The CDR3 loop is CASSSRDGIYEQYF. In nucleotides, the CDR3 is TGTGCCAGCAGCTCCCGGGACGGAATTTACGAGCAGTACTTC. The full variable domain, with the rest looked up from reference TRBV7-9 and TRBJ2-7, is DTGVSQNPRHKITKRGQNVTFRCDPISEHNRLYWYRQTLGQGPEFLTYFQNEAQLEKSRLLSDRFSAERPKGSFSTLEIQRTEQGDSAMYLCASSSRDGIYEQYFGPGTRLTVT.

This clonotype has a handful of counts. V is TRBV5-5 and J is TRBJ1-2; D is ambiguous. The CDR3 has 14 residues. Germline CDR1 SGHKS, CDR2 YYEKEE (reference sequence). Trimming shortened V by 0 bases and J by 2 bases, and 8 bases separated the two germline ends. This CDR3 is CASSLEPGNYGYTF. CDR3 in DNA: TGTGCCAGCAGCTTGGAACCGGGAAACTATGGCTACACCTTC.

This chain connects TRBV9 to TRBJ2-1; D is ambiguous. V was trimmed by 0 bases and J by 5 bases, leaving 12 bases between them. The CDR3 runs 15 residues. CDR1 and CDR2 (germline): SGDLS, YYNGEE. This chain's CDR3 is CASSVVTVGNNEQFF. In DNA, the CDR3 is TGTGCCAGCAGCGTAGTTACCGTGGGGAACAATGAGCAGTTCTTC.

The V and J genes are TRBV29-1 and TRBJ2-2; D is undetermined. CDR1 is SQVTM, CDR2 ANQGSEA, per germline. This CDR3 contains 13 residues. Here the CDR3 reads CSCALGSTGELFF. The CDR3 coding sequence is TGCAGTTGTGCCCTAGGAAGCACCGGGGAGCTGTTTTTT.

The rearrangement joins TRBV7-2 to TRBJ1-5; 7 nucleotides line up with TRBD1. The CDR3 spans 16 residues. Germline CDR1 reads SGHTA; CDR2 reads FQGNSA. J gave up 2 bases and V 1 base, and 5 bases lay outside the gene matches. The CDR3 here is CASSLGPGTGNQPQHF. DNA of the CDR3: TGTGCCAGCAGCTTAGGGCCCGGGACAGGCAATCAGCCCCAGCATTTT.